A single T cell receptor beta chain is shown here with its context. This sample stems from a study of CD8 T cells in Susac syndrome. Trimming took off 6 bases at V and 6 bases at J, with 16 bases between the two ends. CDR1 and CDR2 from the germline V gene are SGHDN and FVKESK. The CDR3 sequence is 14 residues long. Random hexamers were used to reverse transcribe an amount of about 0.45 to 1 ug RNA. Amplification of TCR beta CDR3 by immunoSEQ multiplex PCR spanned 54 Vbeta and 13 Jbeta. Via MiXCR, TCRdb re-called the immunoSEQ multiplex PCR reads, giving one row per CDR3 protein. Among about 80,000 distinct CDR3 sequences listed, just under 95% were seen once. Purification of the CD8+ and CD4+ T cells relied on negative isolation, and TEMRA cells underwent FACS enrichment.

This TCR came from a human donor in good health. The chain uses TRBV14 and TRBJ2-3; D gene uncertain. The specimen sequenced was CD8+ T cells from PBMCs. The CDR3 region has the DNA TGTGCCAGCAGTCATCTTGCTCTAGTGGATACGCAGTATTTT. Amino acid sequence: CASSHLALVDTQYF.